The T cell receptor beta chain under discussion was sequenced for a study of blood T cell repertoires in COVID-19. Per the germline V gene, CDR1 is SEHNR and CDR2 is FQNEAQ (reference sequence). The germline V and J ends were trimmed by 1 base and 8 bases, with 6 bases remaining between them. This CDR3 comprises 12 residues. Sequenced by immunoSEQ multiplex PCR; TCRdb stores in-frame clones only, minus some. The sample carries around 200,000 clones, around 84% recorded once. This chain links TRBV7-9 with TRBJ2-1; no clear D. The TCR originated in a man aged 35 to 55 with active or convalescent COVID-19. Sequenced input: peripheral blood. CDR3 nucleotides: TGTGCCAGCAGCTTAGATGGAGATGAGCAGTTCTTC. Translation gives CASSLDGDEQFF.